This T cell receptor beta chain came from a study of T cell responses to AZD1222 COVID-19 vaccine. Germline loops: CDR1 SNHLY, CDR2 FYNNEI. This CDR3 spans 13 amino acids. V was trimmed by 5 bases and J by 4 bases, leaving 11 bases between them. For this clone: The antigen is not known.

Clones were read by immunoSEQ multiplex PCR, and TCRdb kept only the in-frame ones, dropping some. The sample records tens of thousands of clones, about nine tenths being singletons. Study-wide results and caveats: Mapped onto spike, vaccine-associated CD4 TCRs spanned it and were dominant at 160-218 and 743-854. Clonal diversity was possibly underestimated, and white British individuals and females predominated among donors.

The sequence was obtained from an adult in good health. This sequence joins TRBV2 and TRBJ1-1; D may be TRBD1 (5 bases). The sample here was peripheral blood, taken on day 0 of AZD1222 vaccination. The chain's CDR3 is CASSYRRATEAFF. DNA of the CDR3: TGTGCCAGCAGTTACAGGAGGGCCACTGAAGCTTTCTTT.